Listed below are T cell receptor beta chains from one sample, sequenced in a study of blood T cell repertoires in COVID-19. Sequenced by immunoSEQ multiplex PCR; TCRdb stores in-frame clones only, minus some. The table has 300,000 or so clones, over 80% seen once; the top ten hold approximately 4%. Sequenced material: peripheral blood. Receptors were obtained from a woman aged 40 to 50 with acute or convalescent COVID-19. Each CDR3 is given with its conserved first and last residue. D genes are given only for firm matches. Clone size is shown for a subset of rows, as once, few, many or a class of expanded clone.

-	TRBV7-3	-	TRBJ1-1	CASMEQGNTEAFF	TGTGCCAGCATGGAACAGGGGAACACTGAAGCTTTCTTT
TRBD1	TRBV5-1	once	TRBJ1-2	CASSLAGQVANYGYTF	TGCGCCAGCAGCTTGGCCGGACAGGTAGCTAACTATGGCTACACCTTC
TRBD2	TRBV28	-	TRBJ2-1	CASSTIRLAGGGPRAYNEQFF	TGTGCCAGCAGTACCATACGACTAGCGGGGGGCGGACCCCGAGCCTACAATGAGCAGTTCTTC
TRBD1	TRBV7-9	-	TRBJ1-2	CASSLARGLGYTF	TGTGCCAGCAGCTTAGCCAGGGGGCTTGGCTACACCTTC
-	TRBV2	-	TRBJ1-5	CASPTLEGPLEHQPQHF	TGTGCCAGCCCGACTTTGGAGGGGCCCCTAGAGCATCAGCCCCAGCATTTT
-	TRBV5-6	-	TRBJ1-2	CASSLKTPLAGGGYTF	TGTGCCAGCAGCCTGAAAACCCCGTTAGCTGGCGGTGGCTACACCTTC
TRBD1	TRBV12-3/TRBV12-4	-	TRBJ1-5	CAIGQGTQPQHF	TGTGCCATCGGACAGGGAACGCAGCCCCAGCATTTT
-	TRBV7-2	once	TRBJ1-2	CASSPDSLYGYTF	TGTGCCAGCAGCCCCGACAGCCTCTATGGCTACACCTTC
-	TRBV7-2	-	TRBJ1-2	CASSSPGFLYGYTF	TGTGCCAGCAGCAGCCCAGGGTTTCTCTATGGCTACACCTTC
-	TRBV27	once	TRBJ1-2	CASSLGGARYGYTF	TGTGCCAGCAGTTTGGGGGGGGCCAGGTATGGCTACACCTTC
-	TRBV10-3	-	TRBJ2-6	CAIGGAVSRGTSGANVLTF	TGTGCCATCGGCGGCGCGGTGAGCAGGGGTACCTCTGGGGCCAACGTCCTGACTTTC
TRBD2	TRBV19	-	TRBJ2-3	CASTEGRGLAGGHTQYF	TGTGCCAGTACCGAGGGTCGGGGACTAGCGGGGGGCCATACGCAGTATTTT
TRBD2	TRBV5-1	-	TRBJ2-3	CASSLSAAGSTDTQYF	TGCGCCAGCAGCTTATCTGCAGCGGGGAGCACAGATACGCAGTATTTT
TRBD1	TRBV5-1	-	TRBJ2-1	CASSLVTGFWEQFF	TGCGCCAGCAGCTTGGTGACAGGGTTCTGGGAGCAGTTCTTC
-	TRBV12-5	-	TRBJ2-3	CASGLGTGQWDTQYF	TGTGCTAGTGGTTTGGGGACCGGACAGTGGGATACGCAGTATTTT
-	TRBV9	-	TRBJ2-1	CASSVGTVGGNEQFF	TGTGCCAGCAGCGTAGGGACAGTGGGGGGGAATGAGCAGTTCTTC
TRBD1	TRBV5-1	-	TRBJ1-2	CASSLTGGPNYGYTF	TGCGCCAGCAGCTTGACAGGGGGACCTAACTATGGCTACACCTTC